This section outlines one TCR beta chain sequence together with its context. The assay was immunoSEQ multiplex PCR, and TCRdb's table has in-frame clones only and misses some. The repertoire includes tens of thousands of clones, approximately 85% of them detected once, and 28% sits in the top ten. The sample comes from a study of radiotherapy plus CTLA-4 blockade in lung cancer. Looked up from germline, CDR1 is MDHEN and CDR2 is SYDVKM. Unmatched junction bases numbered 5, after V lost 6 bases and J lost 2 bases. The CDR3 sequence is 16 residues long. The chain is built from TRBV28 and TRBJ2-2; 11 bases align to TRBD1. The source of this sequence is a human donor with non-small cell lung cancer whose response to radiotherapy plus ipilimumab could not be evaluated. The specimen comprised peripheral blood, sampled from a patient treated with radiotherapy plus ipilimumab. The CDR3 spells CASRRRTGGNTGELFF. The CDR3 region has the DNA TGTGCCAGCAGACGCCGGACAGGGGGCAACACCGGGGAGCTGTTTTTT.